The rows below give T cell receptor beta chains drawn from one sample of a study of cytomegalovirus exposure and HLA in healthy donors. Some clones are missing from TCRdb's copy, which holds only in-frame ones; the method was immunoSEQ multiplex PCR. The table shows 120,000 to 150,000 clones, with roughly 80% occurring only once. Sequencing input: PBMCs. The receptors were sampled from a male donor in good health and CMV-seronegative. Both conserved end residues are part of each CDR3. The order of the fields is CDR3 length, D gene, J gene, V gene, clone size, CDR3 protein, CDR3 DNA. The D gene is left open where the match is weak. Size values are once, few and many counts, or a class for expanded clones, and some rows have none.

15 TRBD2 TRBJ2-5 TRBV7-2 NA CASSRRTSGQETQYF TGTGCCAGCAGCCGAAGGACTAGCGGACAAGAGACCCAGTACTTC
17 NA TRBJ2-7 TRBV14 NA CASSQDLYGGRGVEQYF TGTGCCAGCAGCCAAGATCTATATGGAGGGAGAGGGGTCGAGCAGTACTTC
16 NA TRBJ2-7 TRBV5-5 NA CASRPLQGTTSYEQYF TGTGCCAGCAGGCCGCTCCAGGGGACAACCTCCTACGAGCAGTACTTC
15 NA TRBJ1-4 TRBV15 NA CATSRGGQLNEKLFF TGTGCCACCAGCAGAGGCGGACAGTTAAATGAAAAACTGTTTTTT
16 TRBD1 TRBJ1-4 TRBV6-6 NA CASSYPYRDSGEKLFF TGTGCCAGCAGTTACCCCTACCGGGACAGTGGGGAAAAACTGTTTTTT
14 TRBD1 TRBJ1-1 TRBV5-4 NA CASSFGTGVTEAFF TGTGCCAGCAGCTTTGGGACAGGGGTCACTGAAGCTTTCTTT
14 TRBD2 TRBJ2-1 TRBV5-1 few CASTTREDRNEQFF TGCGCCAGTACGACCCGGGAGGACCGCAATGAGCAGTTCTTC
15 TRBD2 TRBJ2-1 TRBV19 NA CASSILADSYNEQFF TGTGCCAGTAGTATTCTAGCGGACTCCTACAATGAGCAGTTCTTC
15 TRBD1 TRBJ1-2 TRBV14 NA CASSQGGTGGYGYTF TGTGCCAGCAGCCAAGGCGGGACAGGGGGCTATGGCTACACCTTC
14 NA TRBJ2-5 TRBV27 few CASKKGAGLETQYF TGTGCCAGCAAGAAAGGGGCAGGGTTAGAGACCCAGTACTTC
15 NA TRBJ1-1 TRBV19 NA CASSSRGFGDTEAFF TGTGCCAGTAGTTCACGGGGTTTCGGTGACACTGAAGCTTTCTTT
19 TRBD1 TRBJ1-5 TRBV27 once CASSLYPLGQGAGNQPQHF TGTGCCAGCAGTTTGTATCCCTTGGGACAGGGGGCAGGCAATCAGCCCCAGCATTTT
15 TRBD1 TRBJ2-5 TRBV7-2 NA CASSFGTGFWETQYF TGTGCCAGCAGCTTCGGGACAGGGTTTTGGGAGACCCAGTACTTC
16 TRBD1 TRBJ1-1 TRBV7-9 NA CASSSYGQGKGTEAFF TGTGCCAGCAGCTCCTACGGACAGGGTAAGGGCACTGAAGCTTTCTTT
13 NA TRBJ1-1 TRBV27 NA CASSRLMYTEAFF TGTGCCAGCAGCAGACTTATGTACACTGAAGCTTTCTTT
12 NA TRBJ2-3 TRBV29-1 NA CSVDRGTDTQYF TGCAGCGTCGACCGGGGGACAGATACGCAGTATTTT
15 TRBD2 TRBJ2-3 TRBV11-1 NA CASSQLAGDTDTQYF TGTGCCAGCAGCCAACTAGCGGGAGACACAGATACGCAGTATTTT
14 TRBD1 TRBJ1-1 TRBV10-3 NA CAISLGQGGTEAFF TGTGCCATCAGTCTAGGACAGGGGGGTACTGAAGCTTTCTTT
16 NA TRBJ2-2 TRBV5-1 few CASSLTGQGSTGELFF TGCGCCAGCAGCTTGACGGGTCAGGGGAGCACCGGGGAGCTGTTTTTT
13 NA TRBJ1-2 TRBV5-4 few CASSLDHYYGYTF TGTGCCAGCAGCTTGGACCACTACTATGGCTACACCTTC
15 NA TRBJ2-3 TRBV30 few CAWMIGDTKMDTQYF TGTGCCTGGATGATTGGTGACACCAAAATGGATACGCAGTATTTT
14 NA TRBJ1-5 TRBV6-5 NA CASKMDSSNQPQHF TGTGCCAGCAAGATGGACAGTAGCAATCAGCCCCAGCATTTT
14 TRBD1 TRBJ2-7 TRBV13 NA CASSPTGVPHEQYF TGTGCCAGCAGCCCCACAGGGGTTCCCCACGAGCAGTACTTC
15 TRBD1 TRBJ2-3 TRBV15 NA CATSRGGQGIDTQYF TGTGCCACCAGCAGAGGGGGACAGGGGATAGATACGCAGTATTTT
14 NA TRBJ2-7 TRBV2 NA CASKGPDFSYEQYF TGTGCCAGCAAGGGGCCGGATTTCTCCTACGAGCAGTACTTC
15 TRBD1 TRBJ2-4 TRBV27 NA CASSALGRGRNIQYF TGTGCCAGCAGCGCGTTAGGCAGGGGGCGCAACATTCAGTACTTC
16 NA TRBJ2-3 TRBV10-3 NA CAISGAGAPSTDTQYF TGTGCCATCAGTGGGGCGGGGGCGCCTAGCACAGATACGCAGTATTTT
16 TRBD1 TRBJ1-1 TRBV28 once CASSPYKTGAYTEAFF TGTGCCAGCAGTCCCTATAAAACAGGGGCTTACACTGAAGCTTTCTTT
17 TRBD1 TRBJ1-5 TRBV2 NA CASRNRSGTDENQPQHF TGTGCCAGCAGGAACAGATCCGGGACAGATGAGAATCAGCCCCAGCATTTT
15 TRBD1 TRBJ1-2 TRBV5-8 few CASSLAEDRWHGYTF TGTGCCAGCAGCTTGGCCGAGGACAGGTGGCATGGCTACACCTTC
17 TRBD2 TRBJ2-1 TRBV7-9 NA CSSSLARQGLAGGEQFF TGTTCCAGCAGCTTAGCCCGACAGGGTCTAGCGGGAGGTGAGCAGTTCTTC
13 NA TRBJ1-2 TRBV19 NA CASSIAGNYGYTF TGTGCCAGTAGTATTGCAGGGAACTATGGCTACACCTTC
14 NA TRBJ2-3 TRBV11-3 NA CASSLDGVTDTQYF TGTGCCAGCAGCTTAGACGGGGTCACAGATACGCAGTATTTT